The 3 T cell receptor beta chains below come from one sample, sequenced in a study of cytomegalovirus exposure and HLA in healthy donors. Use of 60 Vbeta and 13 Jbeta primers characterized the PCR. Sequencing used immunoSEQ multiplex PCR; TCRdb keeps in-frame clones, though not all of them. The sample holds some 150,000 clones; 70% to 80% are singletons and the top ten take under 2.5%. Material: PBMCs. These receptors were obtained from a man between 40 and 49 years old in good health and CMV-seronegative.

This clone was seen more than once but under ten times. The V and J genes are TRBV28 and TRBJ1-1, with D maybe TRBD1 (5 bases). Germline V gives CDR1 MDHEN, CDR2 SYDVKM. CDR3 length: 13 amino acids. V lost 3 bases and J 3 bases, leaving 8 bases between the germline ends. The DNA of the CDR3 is TGTGCCAGCAGTTTCAGGGCGGACACTGAAGCTTTCTTT. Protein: CASSFRADTEAFF.

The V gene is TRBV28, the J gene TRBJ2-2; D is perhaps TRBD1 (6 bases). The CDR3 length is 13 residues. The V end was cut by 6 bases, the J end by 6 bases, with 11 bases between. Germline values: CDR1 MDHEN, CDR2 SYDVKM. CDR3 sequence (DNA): TGTGCCAGCAGGACTCAGGGGCCCGGGGAGCTGTTTTTT. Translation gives CASRTQGPGELFF. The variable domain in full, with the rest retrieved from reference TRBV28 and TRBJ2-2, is DVKVTQSSRYLVKRTGEKVFLECVQDMDHENMFWYRQDPGLGLRLIYFSYDVKMKEKGDIPEGYSVSREKKERFSLILESASTNQTSMYLCASRTQGPGELFFGEGSRLTVL.

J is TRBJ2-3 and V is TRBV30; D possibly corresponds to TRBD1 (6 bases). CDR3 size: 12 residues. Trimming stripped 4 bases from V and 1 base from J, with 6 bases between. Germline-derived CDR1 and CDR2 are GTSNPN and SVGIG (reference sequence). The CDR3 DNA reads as TGTGCCTGGAAGGGGGGCACAGATACGCAGTATTTT. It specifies CAWKGGTDTQYF.